This T cell receptor beta chain appears in the sequencing data of a study of T-cell memory formation after mild COVID-19. Study-wide findings and caveats: A second wave expanding day 15 to 37 was CD4+-biased; contracting clones were balanced. Researchers could not confirm that second-wave clones peaking on day 37 targeted SARS-CoV-2. Some responding clones appeared in pre-infection memory, suggesting cross-reactive memory joined. Of the contracting clones, CD4+ ones lay mainly in CM and EM, and CD8+ ones in EMRA.

In this sample, this clonotype turned up many times. The antigen is not known. TCRdb used MiXCR to reprocess the 5' RACE reads, holding one entry per CDR3 protein. The sample shows approximately 290,000 distinct CDR3 sequences, 7.5% to 9.5% of them seen only once. The sequence was obtained from a young man who had mild COVID-19 (a few samples of this study predate the infection). Cell type and time point are not known. The sequencing input was PBMCs or a T cell subset sorted from them (not recorded which).

CDR3 coding DNA: TGTGCCAGTAGTATTGAGGGGGGCGCCTACAATGAGCAGTTCTTC. This encodes CASSIEGGAYNEQFF. V usage is TRBV19 and J usage is TRBJ2-1; the D gene could be TRBD1 or TRBD2 (6 bases each). This CDR3 has 15 amino acids. V lost 3 bases to trimming and J lost 2 bases, with 11 bases between them. Looked up from germline, CDR1 is LNHDA and CDR2 is SQIVND (reference sequence).